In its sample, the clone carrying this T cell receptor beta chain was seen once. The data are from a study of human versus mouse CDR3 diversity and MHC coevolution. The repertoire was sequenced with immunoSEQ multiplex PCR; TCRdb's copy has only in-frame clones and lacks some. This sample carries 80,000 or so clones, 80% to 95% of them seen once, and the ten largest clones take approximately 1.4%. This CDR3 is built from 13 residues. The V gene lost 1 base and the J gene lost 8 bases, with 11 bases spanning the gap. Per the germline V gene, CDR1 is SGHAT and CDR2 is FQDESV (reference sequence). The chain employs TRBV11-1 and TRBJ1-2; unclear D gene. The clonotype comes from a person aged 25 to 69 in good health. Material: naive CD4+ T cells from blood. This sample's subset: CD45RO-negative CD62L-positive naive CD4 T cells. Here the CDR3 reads CASSLEGGRGYTF. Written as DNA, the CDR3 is TGTGCCAGCAGCTTAGAAGGAGGGCGAGGCTACACCTTC.